The text below deals with one T cell receptor beta chain. The antigen is unknown. The data derive from a study of shared clonotypes between healthy human individuals. The CDR3 has 18 residues. Trimming shortened V by 0 bases and J by 0 bases, and 14 bases separated the two germline ends. The V gene's germline CDR1 is SGHNT and CDR2 YENEEA. Study-level findings and limits: Exclusively blood specimens were collected; tissue repertoires likely differ.

Libraries were prepared by immunoSEQ multiplex PCR; TCRdb keeps only in-frame clonotypes and omits some of them. The data hold 740,000 or so clones, with around 73% observed a single time. This TCR derives from a woman aged 25 to 39 in good health. The sample consisted of memory CD4+ T cells sorted from blood. Subset in this sample: CD45RA-negative fraction. The V call is TRBV11-3, the J call TRBJ2-2; a weak D match, TRBD1 (5 bases). The CDR3 reads CASSLDQLGHTNTGELFF. The CDR3 DNA reads as TGTGCCAGCAGCTTAGATCAGCTCGGACATACGAACACCGGGGAGCTGTTTTTT. The variable domain in full, with the rest retrieved from reference TRBV11-3 and TRBJ2-2, is EAGVVQSPRYKIIEKKQPVAFWCNPISGHNTLYWYLQNLGQGPELLIRYENEEAVDDSQLPKDRFSAERLKGVDSTLKIQPAELGDSAVYLCASSLDQLGHTNTGELFFGEGSRLTVL.